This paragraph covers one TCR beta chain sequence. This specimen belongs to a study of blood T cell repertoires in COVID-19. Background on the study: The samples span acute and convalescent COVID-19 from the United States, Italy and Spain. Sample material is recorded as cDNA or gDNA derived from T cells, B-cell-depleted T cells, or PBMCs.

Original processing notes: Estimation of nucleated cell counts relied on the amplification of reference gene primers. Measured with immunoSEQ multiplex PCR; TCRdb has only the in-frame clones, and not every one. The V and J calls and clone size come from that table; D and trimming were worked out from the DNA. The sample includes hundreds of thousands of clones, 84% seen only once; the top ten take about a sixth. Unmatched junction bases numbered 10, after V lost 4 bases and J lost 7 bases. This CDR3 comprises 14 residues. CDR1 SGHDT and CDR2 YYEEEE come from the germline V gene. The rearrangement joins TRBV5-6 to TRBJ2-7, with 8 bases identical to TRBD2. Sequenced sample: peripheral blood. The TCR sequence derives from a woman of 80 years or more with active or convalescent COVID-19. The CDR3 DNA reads TGTGCCAGCAGCCTCCTGCGGGGGGCTCGGGAGCAGTACTTC. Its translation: CASSLLRGAREQYF.